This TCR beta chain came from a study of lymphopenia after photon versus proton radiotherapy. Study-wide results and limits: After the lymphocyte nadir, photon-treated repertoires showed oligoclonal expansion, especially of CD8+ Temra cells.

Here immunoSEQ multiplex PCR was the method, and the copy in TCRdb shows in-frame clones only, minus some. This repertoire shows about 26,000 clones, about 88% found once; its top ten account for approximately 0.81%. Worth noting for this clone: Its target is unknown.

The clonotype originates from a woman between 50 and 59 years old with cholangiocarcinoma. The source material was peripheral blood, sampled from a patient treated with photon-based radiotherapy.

CDR3 nucleotide sequence: TGTGCCAGCAGTTACGGAACCCTTCACAGTAATGAAAAACTGTTTTTT. This codes for CASSYGTLHSNEKLFF. The V gene is TRBV6-5, the J gene TRBJ1-4; D is ambiguous. Germline CDR1 MNHEY, CDR2 SVGAGI. Trimming pared 2 bases from V and 4 bases from J, leaving 14 bases between. This CDR3 contains 16 residues.